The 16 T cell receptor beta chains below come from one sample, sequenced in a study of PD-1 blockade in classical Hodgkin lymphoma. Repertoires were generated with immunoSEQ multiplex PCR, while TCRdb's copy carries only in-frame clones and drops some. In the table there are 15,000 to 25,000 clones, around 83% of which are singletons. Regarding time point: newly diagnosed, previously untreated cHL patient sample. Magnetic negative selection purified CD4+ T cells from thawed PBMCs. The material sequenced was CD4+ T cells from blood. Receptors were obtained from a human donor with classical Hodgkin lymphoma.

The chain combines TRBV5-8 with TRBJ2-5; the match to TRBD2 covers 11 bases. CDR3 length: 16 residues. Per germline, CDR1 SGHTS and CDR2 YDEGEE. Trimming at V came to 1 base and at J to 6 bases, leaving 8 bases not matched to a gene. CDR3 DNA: TGTGCCAGCAGCTTGAGGCTAGCGGGAGGCTTGAAGACCCAGTACTTC. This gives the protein CASSLRLAGGLKTQYF.

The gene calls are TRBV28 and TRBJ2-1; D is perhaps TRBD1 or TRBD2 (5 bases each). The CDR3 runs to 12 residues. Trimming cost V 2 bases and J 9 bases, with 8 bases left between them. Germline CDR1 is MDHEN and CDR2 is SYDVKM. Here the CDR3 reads CASSLSGTEQFF. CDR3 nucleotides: TGTGCCAGCAGTTTAAGTGGGACTGAGCAGTTCTTC.

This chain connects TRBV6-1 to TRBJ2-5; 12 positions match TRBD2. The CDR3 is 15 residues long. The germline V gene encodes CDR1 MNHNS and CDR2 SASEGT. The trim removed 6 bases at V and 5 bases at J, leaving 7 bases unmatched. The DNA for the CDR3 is TGTGCCAGCAGCGGACTAGCGGGAAGGGGGGAGACCCAGTACTTC. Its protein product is CASSGLAGRGETQYF.

CDR3 region: CASTAGQSFNQPQHF. The DNA for the CDR3 is TGTGCCAGTACCGCCGGACAGTCCTTCAATCAGCCCCAGCATTTT. This chain joins TRBV19 and TRBJ1-5, with D maybe TRBD1 (6 bases). The CDR3 runs to 15 residues. CDR1 is LNHDA and CDR2 is SQIVND in the germline V gene (reference sequence). Trimming shortened V by 7 bases and J by 3 bases, and 16 bases separated the two germline ends. Complete variable domain (other parts from reference TRBV19 and TRBJ1-5): DGGITQSPKYLFRKEGQNVTLSCEQNLNHDAMYWYRQDPGQGLRLIYYSQIVNDFQKGDIAEGYSVSREKKESFPLTVTSAQKNPTAFYLCASTAGQSFNQPQHFGDGTRLSIL.

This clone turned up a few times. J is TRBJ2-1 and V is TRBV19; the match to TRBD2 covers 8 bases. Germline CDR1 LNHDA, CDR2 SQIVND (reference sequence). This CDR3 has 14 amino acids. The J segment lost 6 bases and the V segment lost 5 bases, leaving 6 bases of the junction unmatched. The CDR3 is CASSLAGWSNEQFF. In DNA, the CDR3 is TGTGCCAGTAGTTTAGCGGGATGGTCCAATGAGCAGTTCTTC.

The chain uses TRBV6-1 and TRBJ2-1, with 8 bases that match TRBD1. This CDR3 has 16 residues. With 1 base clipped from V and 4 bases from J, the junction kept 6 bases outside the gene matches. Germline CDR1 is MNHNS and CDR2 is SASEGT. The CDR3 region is CASSEVPGGYYNEQFF. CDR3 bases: TGTGCCAGCAGTGAAGTTCCAGGGGGCTATTACAATGAGCAGTTCTTC.

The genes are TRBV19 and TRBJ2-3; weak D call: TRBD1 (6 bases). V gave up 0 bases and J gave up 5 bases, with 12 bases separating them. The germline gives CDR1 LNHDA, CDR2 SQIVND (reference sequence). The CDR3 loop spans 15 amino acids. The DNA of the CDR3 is TGTGCCAGTAGTATAGAGGGGGCGATGGGAGATACGCAGTATTTT. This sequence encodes CASSIEGAMGDTQYF. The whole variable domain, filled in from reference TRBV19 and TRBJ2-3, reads DGGITQSPKYLFRKEGQNVTLSCEQNLNHDAMYWYRQDPGQGLRLIYYSQIVNDFQKGDIAEGYSVSREKKESFPLTVTSAQKNPTAFYLCASSIEGAMGDTQYFGPGTRLTVL.

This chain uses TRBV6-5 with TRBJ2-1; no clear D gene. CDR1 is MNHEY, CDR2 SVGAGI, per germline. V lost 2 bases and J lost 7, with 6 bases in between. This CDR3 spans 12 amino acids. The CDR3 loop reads CASSYTGNEQFF. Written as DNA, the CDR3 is TGTGCCAGCAGTTACACCGGGAATGAGCAGTTCTTC.

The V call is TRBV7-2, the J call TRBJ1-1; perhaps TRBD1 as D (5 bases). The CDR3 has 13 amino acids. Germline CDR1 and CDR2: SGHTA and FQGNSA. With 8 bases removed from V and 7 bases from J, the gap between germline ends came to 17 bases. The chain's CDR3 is CASGYTGDREAFF. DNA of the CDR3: TGTGCCAGCGGTTATACGGGGGACCGTGAAGCTTTCTTT.

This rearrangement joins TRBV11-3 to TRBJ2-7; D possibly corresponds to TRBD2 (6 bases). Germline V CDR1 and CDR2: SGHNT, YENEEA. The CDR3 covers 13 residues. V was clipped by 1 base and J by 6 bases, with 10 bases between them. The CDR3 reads CASSLGAGSEQYF. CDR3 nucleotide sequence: TGTGCCAGCAGCTTAGGAGCCGGGAGCGAGCAGTACTTC.

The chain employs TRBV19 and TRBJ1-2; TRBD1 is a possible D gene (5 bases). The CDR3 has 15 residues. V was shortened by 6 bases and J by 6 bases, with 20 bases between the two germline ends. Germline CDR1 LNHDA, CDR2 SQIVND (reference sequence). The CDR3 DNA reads TGTGCCAGTAGAGCAGGCGGGACTTCCGTTGATGGCTACACCTTC. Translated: CASRAGGTSVDGYTF.

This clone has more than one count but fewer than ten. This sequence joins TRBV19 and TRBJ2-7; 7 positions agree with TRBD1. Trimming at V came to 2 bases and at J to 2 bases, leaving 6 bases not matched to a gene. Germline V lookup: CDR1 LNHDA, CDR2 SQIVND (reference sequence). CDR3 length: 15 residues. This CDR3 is CASSITGAAPYEQYF. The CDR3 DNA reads TGTGCCAGTAGTATAACAGGGGCCGCCCCCTACGAGCAGTACTTC.

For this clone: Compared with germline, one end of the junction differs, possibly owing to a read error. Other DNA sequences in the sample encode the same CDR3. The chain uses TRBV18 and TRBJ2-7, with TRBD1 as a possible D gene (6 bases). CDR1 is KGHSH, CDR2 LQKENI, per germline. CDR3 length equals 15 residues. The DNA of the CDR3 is TGTGCCAGCTCACCTAACAGGGTCGTCTCCTACGAGCAGTACTTT. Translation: CASSPNRVVSYEQYF.

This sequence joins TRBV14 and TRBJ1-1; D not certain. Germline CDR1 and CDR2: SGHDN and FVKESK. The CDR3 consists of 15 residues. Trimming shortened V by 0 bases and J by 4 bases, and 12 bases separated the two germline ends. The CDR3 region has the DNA TGTGCCAGCAGCCAAGACCCGTTTATATCCACTGAAGCTTTCTTT. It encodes CASSQDPFISTEAFF.

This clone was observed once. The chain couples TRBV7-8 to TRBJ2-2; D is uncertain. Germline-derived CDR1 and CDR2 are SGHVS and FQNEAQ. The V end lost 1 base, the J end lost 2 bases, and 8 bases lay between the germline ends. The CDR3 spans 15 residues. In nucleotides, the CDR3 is TGTGCCAGCAGCTTAGGTCGAGGAAACACCGGGGAGCTGTTTTTT. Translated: CASSLGRGNTGELFF.

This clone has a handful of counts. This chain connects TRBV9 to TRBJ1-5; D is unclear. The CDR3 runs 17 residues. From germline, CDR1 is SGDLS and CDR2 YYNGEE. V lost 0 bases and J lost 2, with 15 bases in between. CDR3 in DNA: TGTGCCAGCAGCGTAGGGTTCGGGGATCCGGGCAATCAGCCCCAGCATTTT. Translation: CASSVGFGDPGNQPQHF.